This T cell receptor (beta chain) was observed in a study of T cell changes during pregnancy in multiple sclerosis. In its sample, this clone was seen once. Germline trimming cut 1 base from V and 0 bases from J; bases unmatched to any gene: 5. The germline V gene encodes CDR1 SGHAT and CDR2 FQNNGV. The CDR3 sequence is 16 residues long. The method was immunoSEQ multiplex PCR; TCRdb's version includes in-frame clones alone and lacks a portion of them. The top ten clones hold 0.38% of a sample with around 56,000 clones, roughly nine tenths of them seen once. This receptor was identified in a female donor with multiple sclerosis, enrolled in a pregnancy study. The source was CD4+ T cells from peripheral blood mononuclear cells, collected in the third trimester of pregnancy. This rearrangement joins TRBV11-2 to TRBJ1-1; 7 bases fit TRBD1. The chain's CDR3 is CASSLGQGLLNTEAFF. The CDR3 bases are TGTGCCAGCAGCTTAGGACAGGGACTTTTGAACACTGAAGCTTTCTTT.